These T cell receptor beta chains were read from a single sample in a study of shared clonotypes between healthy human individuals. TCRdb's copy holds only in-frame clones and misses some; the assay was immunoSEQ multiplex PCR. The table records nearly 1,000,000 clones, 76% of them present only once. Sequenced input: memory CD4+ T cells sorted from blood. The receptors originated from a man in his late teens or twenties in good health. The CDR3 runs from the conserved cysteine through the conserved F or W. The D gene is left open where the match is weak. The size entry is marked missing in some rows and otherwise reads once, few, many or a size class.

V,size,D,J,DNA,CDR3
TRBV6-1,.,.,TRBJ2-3,TGTGCCAGCCGGCAGGGGACCCTCCTCACAGATACGCAGTATTTT,CASRQGTLLTDTQYF
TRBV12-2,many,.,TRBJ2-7,TGTGCAAGTCGCTTAGCGGGTGGTGGTGGCGAGCAGTACTTC,CASRLAGGGGEQYF
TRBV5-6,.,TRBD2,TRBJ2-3,TGTGCCAGCAGCTTGACCCGGACTAGCGGGGGGGTCTATACGCAGTATTTT,CASSLTRTSGGVYTQYF
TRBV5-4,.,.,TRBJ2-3,TGTGCCAGCAGCTTGGAGGTCACGACTAGAGGAGATACGCAGTATTTT,CASSLEVTTRGDTQYF
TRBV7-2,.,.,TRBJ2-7,TGTGCCAGCAGTCAGGCTTCCGGCCACGAGCAGTACTTC,CASSQASGHEQYF
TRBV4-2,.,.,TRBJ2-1,TGTGCCAGCAGCCAAGATAAACTAGCTGGTGGTTGGGATGAGCAGTTCTTC,CASSQDKLAGGWDEQFF
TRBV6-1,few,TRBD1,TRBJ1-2,TGTGCCAGCAGTGCCCCCGGGACAGGGGGCCCTAAAGGCTACACCTTC,CASSAPGTGGPKGYTF
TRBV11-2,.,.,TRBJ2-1,TGTGCCAGCAGCTTAGCCCCAGCGTGGCCCTACAATGAGCAGTTCTTC,CASSLAPAWPYNEQFF
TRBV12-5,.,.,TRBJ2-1,TGTGCTAGTGGTTTGGTACATGGCTCCTACAATGAGCAGTTCTTC,CASGLVHGSYNEQFF
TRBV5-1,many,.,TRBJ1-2,TGCGCCAGCAGCTTGGGGGCGGAGGGTTATGGCTACACCTTC,CASSLGAEGYGYTF
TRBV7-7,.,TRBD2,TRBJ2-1,TGTGCTAGCAGCCTTTCGACTAGCGGGGTGGGTGAGCAGTTCTTC,CASSLSTSGVGEQFF
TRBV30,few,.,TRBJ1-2,TGTGCCTGGAGTCCAGGACGAGGCTACACCTTC,CAWSPGRGYTF
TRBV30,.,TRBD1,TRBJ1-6,TGTGCCTCGGACAGGAGGGGACCTCAGACAAATTCACCCCTCCACTTT,CASDRRGPQTNSPLHF
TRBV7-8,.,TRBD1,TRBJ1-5,TGTGCCAGCAGCTTAGGCGGGACAGGGGGTTTTCAGCCCCAGCATTTT,CASSLGGTGGFQPQHF
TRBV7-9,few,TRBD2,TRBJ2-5,TGTGCCAGCAGCTTAGCGCAACGGCGGGAGGGGGAGACCCAGTACTTC,CASSLAQRREGETQYF
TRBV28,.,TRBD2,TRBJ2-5,TGTGCCAGCAGTTTACTAGCGGGGTACCAAGAGACCCAGTACTTC,CASSLLAGYQETQYF
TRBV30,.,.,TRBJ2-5,TGTGCCTGGAGTGTACATAGGCTAGAGACCCAGTACTTC,CAWSVHRLETQYF
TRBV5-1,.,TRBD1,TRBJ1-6,TGCGCCAGCACCGGACAGGGCCCCTATAATTCACCCCTCCACTTT,CASTGQGPYNSPLHF
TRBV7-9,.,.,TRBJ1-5,TGTGCCAGCAGCCAGGACGGAAATCAGCCCCAGCATTTT,CASSQDGNQPQHF
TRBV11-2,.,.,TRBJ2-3,TGTGCCAGCAGCTTACTAGCGTCTAGCACAGATACGCAGTATTTT,CASSLLASSTDTQYF
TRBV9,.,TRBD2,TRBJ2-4,TGTGCCAGCAGCGTATCTAGCGGGAGGCTCGGAGGGACCAAAAACATTCAGTACTTC,CASSVSSGRLGGTKNIQYF
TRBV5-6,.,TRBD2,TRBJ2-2,TGTGCCAGCAGCCGGACTAGCGGGGGTTACACCGGGGAGCTGTTTTTT,CASSRTSGGYTGELFF
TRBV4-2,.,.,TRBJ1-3,TGTGCCCCCTCGTCTGAAGGGGGAAACACCATATATTTT,CAPSSEGGNTIYF
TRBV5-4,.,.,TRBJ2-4,TGTGCCAGCAGCCCGGGGTCTGACCTAGCCAAAAACATTCAGTACTTC,CASSPGSDLAKNIQYF
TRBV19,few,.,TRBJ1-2,TGTGCCAGTAGTGGGAGGACGGTCTATGGCTACACCTTC,CASSGRTVYGYTF
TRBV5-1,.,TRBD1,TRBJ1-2,TGCGCCAGCAGCACCCCGGACAGGGAGAGGCTTAGGTTC,CASSTPDRERLRF
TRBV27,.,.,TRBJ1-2,TGTGCCAGCAGTCCGCGAGGGGCGGCGGGCTATGGCTACACCTTC,CASSPRGAAGYGYTF
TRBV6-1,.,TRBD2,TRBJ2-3,TGTGCCAGCTCGCAGGCCGGGACTAGCGCTCATACGCAGTATTTT,CASSQAGTSAHTQYF
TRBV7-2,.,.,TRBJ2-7,TGTGCCAGCAGCTTAGTGGCCCAGACTTACGAGCAGTACTTC,CASSLVAQTYEQYF
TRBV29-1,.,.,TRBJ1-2,TGCAGCGTGGTCGTGTTGGCTAACTATGGCTACACCTTC,CSVVVLANYGYTF
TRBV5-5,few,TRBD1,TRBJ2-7,TGTGCCAGCAGCTTCGCCGGGACAGGGGGCTACGAGCAGTACTTC,CASSFAGTGGYEQYF
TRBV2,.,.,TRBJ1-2,TGTGCCAGCAGTGAACAGGGTCCGGGTTATGGCTACACCTTC,CASSEQGPGYGYTF
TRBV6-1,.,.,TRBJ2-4,TGTGCTAGCAGTGGATTGGACAGCACCAAAAACATTCAGTACTTC,CASSGLDSTKNIQYF
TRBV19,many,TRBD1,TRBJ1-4,TGTGCCAGTAGTCTCGGACAGGGTAGCGAAAAACTGTTTTTT,CASSLGQGSEKLFF
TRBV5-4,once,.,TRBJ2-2,TGTGCCAGCAGCCGGGACTTACAAAACGGTGGGGAGCTGTTTTTT,CASSRDLQNGGELFF